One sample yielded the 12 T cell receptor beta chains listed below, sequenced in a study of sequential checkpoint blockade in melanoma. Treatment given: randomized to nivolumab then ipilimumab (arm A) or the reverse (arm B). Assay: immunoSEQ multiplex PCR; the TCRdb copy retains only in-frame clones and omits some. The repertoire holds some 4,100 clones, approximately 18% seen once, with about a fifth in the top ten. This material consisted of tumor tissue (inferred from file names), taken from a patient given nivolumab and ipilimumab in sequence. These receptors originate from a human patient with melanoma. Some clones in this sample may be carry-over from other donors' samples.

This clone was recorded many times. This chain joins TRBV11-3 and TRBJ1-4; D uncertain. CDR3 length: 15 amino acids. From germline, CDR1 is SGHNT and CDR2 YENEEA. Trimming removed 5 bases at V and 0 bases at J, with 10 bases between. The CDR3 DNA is TGTGCCAGCAGCCAAGCGAGGTCAACTAATGAAAAACTGTTTTTT. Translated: CASSQARSTNEKLFF.

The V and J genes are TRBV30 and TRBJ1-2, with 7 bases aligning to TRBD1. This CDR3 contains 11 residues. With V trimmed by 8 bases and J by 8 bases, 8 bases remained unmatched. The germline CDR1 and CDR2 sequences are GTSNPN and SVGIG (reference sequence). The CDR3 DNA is TGTGCCGCCCGTCAGGGGGGGGGCTACACCTTC. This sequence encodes CAARQGGGYTF.

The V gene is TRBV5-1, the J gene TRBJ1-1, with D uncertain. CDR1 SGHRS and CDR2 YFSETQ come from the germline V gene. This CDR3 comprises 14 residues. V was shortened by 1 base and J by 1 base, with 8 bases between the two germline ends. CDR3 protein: CASSLSWGNTEAFF. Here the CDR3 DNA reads TGCGCCAGCAGCTTGTCATGGGGGAACACTGAAGCTTTCTTT.

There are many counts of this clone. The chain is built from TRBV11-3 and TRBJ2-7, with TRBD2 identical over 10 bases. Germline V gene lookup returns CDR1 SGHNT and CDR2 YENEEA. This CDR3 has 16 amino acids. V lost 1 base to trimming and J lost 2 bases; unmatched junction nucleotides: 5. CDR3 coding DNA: TGTGCCAGCAGCTTAGTAGGGACTAGCGTAACCTACGAGCAGTACTTC. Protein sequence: CASSLVGTSVTYEQYF.

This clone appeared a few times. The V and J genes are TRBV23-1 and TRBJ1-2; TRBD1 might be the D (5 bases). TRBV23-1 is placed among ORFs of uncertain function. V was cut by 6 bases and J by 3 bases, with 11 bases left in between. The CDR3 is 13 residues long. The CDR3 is CASSPDSYYGYTF. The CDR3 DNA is TGCGCCAGCAGCCCTGACAGCTACTATGGCTACACCTTC.

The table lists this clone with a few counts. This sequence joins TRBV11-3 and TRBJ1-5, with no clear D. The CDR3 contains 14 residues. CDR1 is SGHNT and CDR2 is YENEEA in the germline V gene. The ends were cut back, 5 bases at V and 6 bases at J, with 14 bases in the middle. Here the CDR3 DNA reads TGTGCCAGCAGCAATGGGGAGGGAGGTCAGCCCCAGCATTTT. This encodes CASSNGEGGQPQHF.

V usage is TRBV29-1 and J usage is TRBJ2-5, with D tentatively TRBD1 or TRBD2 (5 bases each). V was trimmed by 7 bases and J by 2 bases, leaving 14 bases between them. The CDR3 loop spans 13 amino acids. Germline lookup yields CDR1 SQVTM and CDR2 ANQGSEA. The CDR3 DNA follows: TGCAGCGCCAATTTTTGGGGGCAAGAGACCCAGTACTTC. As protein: CSANFWGQETQYF.

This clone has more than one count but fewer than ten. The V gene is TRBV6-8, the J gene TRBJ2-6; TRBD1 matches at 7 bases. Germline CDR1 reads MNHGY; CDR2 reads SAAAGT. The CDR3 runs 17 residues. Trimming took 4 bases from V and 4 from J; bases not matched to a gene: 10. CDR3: CASSSAGQVSGANVLTF. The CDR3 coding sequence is TGTGCCAGCAGTTCGGCTGGACAGGTCTCCGGGGCCAACGTCCTGACTTTC.

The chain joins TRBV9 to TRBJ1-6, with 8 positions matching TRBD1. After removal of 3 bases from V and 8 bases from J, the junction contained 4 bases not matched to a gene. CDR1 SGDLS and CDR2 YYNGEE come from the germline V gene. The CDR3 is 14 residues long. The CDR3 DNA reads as TGTGCCAGCAGCGCGCAGGGGGCGTATTCACCCCTCCACTTT. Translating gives CASSAQGAYSPLHF.

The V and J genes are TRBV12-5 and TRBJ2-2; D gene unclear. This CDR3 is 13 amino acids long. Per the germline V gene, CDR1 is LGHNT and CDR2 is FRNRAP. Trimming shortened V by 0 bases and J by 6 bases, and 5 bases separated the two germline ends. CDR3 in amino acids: CASGLVNSGELFF. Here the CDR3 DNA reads TGTGCTAGTGGTTTGGTAAACTCCGGGGAGCTGTTTTTT.

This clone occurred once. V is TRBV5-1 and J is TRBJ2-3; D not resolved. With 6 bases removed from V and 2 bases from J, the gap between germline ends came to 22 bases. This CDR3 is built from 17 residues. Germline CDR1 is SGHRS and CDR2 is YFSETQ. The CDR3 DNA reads TGCGCCAGCACCCCAATGGTAGTAGCCCCCTACACAGATACGCAGTATTTT. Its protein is CASTPMVVAPYTDTQYF.

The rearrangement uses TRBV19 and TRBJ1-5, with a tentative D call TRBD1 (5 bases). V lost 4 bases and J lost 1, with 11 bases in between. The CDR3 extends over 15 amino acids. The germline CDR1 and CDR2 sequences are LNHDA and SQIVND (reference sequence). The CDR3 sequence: CASSTGLVSNQPQHF. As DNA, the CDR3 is TGTGCCAGTAGTACGGGGCTGGTGAGCAATCAGCCCCAGCATTTT.